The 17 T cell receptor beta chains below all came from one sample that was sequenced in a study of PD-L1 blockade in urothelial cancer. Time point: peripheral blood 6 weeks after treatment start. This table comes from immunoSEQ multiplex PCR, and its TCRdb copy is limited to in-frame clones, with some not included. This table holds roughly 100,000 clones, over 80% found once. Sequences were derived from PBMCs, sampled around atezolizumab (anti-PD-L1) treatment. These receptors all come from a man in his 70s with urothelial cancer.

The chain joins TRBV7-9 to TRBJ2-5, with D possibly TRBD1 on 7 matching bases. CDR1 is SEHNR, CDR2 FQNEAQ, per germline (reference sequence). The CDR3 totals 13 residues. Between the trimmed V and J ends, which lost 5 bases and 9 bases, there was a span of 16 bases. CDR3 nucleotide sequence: TGTGCCAGCAGCCGCGGGACAGTTCAGTCCCAGTACTTC. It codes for CASSRGTVQSQYF.

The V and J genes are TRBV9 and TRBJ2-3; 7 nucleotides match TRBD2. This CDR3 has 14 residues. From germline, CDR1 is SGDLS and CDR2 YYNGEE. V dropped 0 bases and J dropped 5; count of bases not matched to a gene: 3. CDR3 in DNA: TGTGCCAGCAGCGTAGAAGCGGGGAAAGATACGCAGTATTTT. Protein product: CASSVEAGKDTQYF. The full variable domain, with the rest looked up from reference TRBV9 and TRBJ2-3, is DSGVTQTPKHLITATGQRVTLRCSPRSGDLSVYWYQQSLDQGLQFLIQYYNGEERAKGNILERFSAQQFPDLHSELNLSSLELGDSALYFCASSVEAGKDTQYFGPGTRLTVL.

CDR3 sequence reads: CASSVVEQVTGELFF. The CDR3 region has the DNA TGTGCCAGCAGCGTTGTGGAACAGGTCACCGGGGAGCTGTTTTTT. V usage is TRBV9 and J usage is TRBJ2-2, with D tentatively TRBD1 (5 bases). Per the germline V gene, CDR1 is SGDLS and CDR2 is YYNGEE. This CDR3 region has 15 residues. With 2 bases removed from V and 4 bases from J, the gap between germline ends came to 12 bases.

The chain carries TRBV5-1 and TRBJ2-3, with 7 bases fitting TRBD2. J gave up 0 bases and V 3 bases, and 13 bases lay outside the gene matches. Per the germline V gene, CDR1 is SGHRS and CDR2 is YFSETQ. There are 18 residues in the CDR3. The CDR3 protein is CASSSLSGGGESTDTQYF. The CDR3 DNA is TGCGCCAGCAGCTCCCTATCTGGGGGAGGGGAAAGCACAGATACGCAGTATTTT.

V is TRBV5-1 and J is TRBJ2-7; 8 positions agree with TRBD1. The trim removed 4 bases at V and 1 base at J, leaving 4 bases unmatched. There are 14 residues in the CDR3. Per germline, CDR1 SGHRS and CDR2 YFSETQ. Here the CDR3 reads CASSTWTGSYEQYF. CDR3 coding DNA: TGCGCCAGCAGCACATGGACAGGGTCCTACGAGCAGTACTTC.

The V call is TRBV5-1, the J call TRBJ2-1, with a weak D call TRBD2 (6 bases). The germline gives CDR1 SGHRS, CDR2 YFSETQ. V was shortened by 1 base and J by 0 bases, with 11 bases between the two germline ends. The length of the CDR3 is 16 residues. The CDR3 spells CASSLFAGYSYNEQFF. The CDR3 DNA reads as TGCGCCAGCAGCTTGTTTGCGGGGTACTCCTACAATGAGCAGTTCTTC.

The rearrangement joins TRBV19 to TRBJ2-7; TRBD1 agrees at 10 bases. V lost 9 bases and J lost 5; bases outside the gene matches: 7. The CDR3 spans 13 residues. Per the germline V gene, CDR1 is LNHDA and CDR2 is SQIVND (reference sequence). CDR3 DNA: TGTGCCAGCGCGGACAGGGGGTTCCACGAGCAGTACTTC. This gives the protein CASADRGFHEQYF.

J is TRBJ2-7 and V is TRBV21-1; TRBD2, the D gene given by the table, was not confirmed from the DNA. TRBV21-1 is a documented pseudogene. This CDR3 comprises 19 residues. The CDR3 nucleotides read TGTGCCAGCAGCAAACTCTATCGGGCCGGCGCTAGCGGGGGCTACGAGCAGTACTTC. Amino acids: CASSKLYRAGASGGYEQYF.

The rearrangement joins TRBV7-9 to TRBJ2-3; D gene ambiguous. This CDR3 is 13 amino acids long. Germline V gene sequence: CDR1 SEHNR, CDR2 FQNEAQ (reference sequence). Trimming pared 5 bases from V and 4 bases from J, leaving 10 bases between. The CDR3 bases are TGTGCCAGCAGCAACCGAGAGGCAGATACGCAGTATTTT. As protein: CASSNREADTQYF.

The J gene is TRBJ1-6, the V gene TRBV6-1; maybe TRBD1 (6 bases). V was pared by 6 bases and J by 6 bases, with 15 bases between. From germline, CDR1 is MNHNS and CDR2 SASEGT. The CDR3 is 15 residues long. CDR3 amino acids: CASRGEIGGNSPLHF. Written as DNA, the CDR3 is TGTGCCAGCAGGGGGGAGATAGGGGGTAATTCACCCCTCCACTTT.

CDR3 region: CASSRSGTGEETQYF. The CDR3 DNA follows: TGTGCCAGCAGTCGGTCAGGGACAGGGGAAGAGACCCAGTACTTC. This chain joins TRBV6-5 and TRBJ2-5; 10 bases fit TRBD1. V shed 5 bases, J shed 3 bases, and the junction held 6 bases outside the gene matches. Germline V lookup: CDR1 MNHEY, CDR2 SVGAGI. The CDR3 has 15 residues.

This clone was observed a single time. This CDR3 reads CASSYSSSSYGYTF. Here the CDR3 DNA reads TGTGCCAGCAGTTACAGTAGCAGCTCCTATGGCTACACCTTC. This chain uses TRBV6-5 with TRBJ1-2, with D hard to call. This CDR3 spans 14 amino acids. V lost 2 bases, J lost 4 bases, and 11 bases lay in between. The germline gives CDR1 MNHEY, CDR2 SVGAGI.

DNA for the CDR3: TGTGCCAGGGGGGGACGGGATTCACCCCTCCACTTT. It specifies CARGGRDSPLHF. V usage is TRBV2 and J usage is TRBJ1-6; D possibly corresponds to TRBD1 (5 bases). The CDR3 spans 12 residues. Germline assignment: CDR1 SNHLY and CDR2 FYNNEI. V lost 9 bases to trimming and J lost 8 bases, with 11 bases between them.

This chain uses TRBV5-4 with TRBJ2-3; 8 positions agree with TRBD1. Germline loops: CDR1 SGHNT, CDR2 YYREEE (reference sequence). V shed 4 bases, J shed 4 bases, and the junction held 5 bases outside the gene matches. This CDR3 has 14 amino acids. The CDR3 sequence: CASSVDRVADTQYF. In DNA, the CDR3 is TGTGCCAGCAGCGTGGACAGGGTAGCAGATACGCAGTATTTT. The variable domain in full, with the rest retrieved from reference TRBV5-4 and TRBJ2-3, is ETGVTQSPTHLIKTRGQQVTLRCSSQSGHNTVSWYQQALGQGPQFIFQYYREEENGRGNFPPRFSGLQFPNYSSELNVNALELDDSALYLCASSVDRVADTQYFGPGTRLTVL.

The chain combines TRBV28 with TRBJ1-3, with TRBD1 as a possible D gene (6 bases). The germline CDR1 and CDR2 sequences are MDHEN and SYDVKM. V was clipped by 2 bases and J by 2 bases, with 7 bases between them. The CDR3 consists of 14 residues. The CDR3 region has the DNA TGTGCCAGCAGTTTACAGGGGACTGGAAACACCATATATTTT. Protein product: CASSLQGTGNTIYF.

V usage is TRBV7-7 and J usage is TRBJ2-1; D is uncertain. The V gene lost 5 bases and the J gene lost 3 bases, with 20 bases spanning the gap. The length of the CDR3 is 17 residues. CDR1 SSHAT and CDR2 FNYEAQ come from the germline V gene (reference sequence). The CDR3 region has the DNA TGTGCCAGCAGCCCAGAAGTTCATGGCTCCCTCTACAATGAGCAGTTCTTC. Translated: CASSPEVHGSLYNEQFF.

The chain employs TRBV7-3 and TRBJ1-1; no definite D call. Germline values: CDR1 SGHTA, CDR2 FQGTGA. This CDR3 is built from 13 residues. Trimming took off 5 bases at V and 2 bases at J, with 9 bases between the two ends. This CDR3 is CASSTQPNTEAFF. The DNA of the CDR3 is TGTGCCAGCAGCACACAGCCCAACACTGAAGCTTTCTTT.